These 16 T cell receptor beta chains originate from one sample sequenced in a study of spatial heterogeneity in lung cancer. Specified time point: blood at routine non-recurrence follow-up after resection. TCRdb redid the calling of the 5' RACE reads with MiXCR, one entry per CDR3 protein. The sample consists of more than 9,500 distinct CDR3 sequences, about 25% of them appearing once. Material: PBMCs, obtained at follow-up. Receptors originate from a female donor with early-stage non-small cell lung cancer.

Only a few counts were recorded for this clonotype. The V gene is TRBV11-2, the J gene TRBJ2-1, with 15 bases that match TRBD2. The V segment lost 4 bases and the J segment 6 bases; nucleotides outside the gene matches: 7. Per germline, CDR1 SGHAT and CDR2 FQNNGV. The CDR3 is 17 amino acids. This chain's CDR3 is CASSYQPGLAGGNEQFF. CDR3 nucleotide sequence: TGTGCCAGCAGCTACCAACCGGGACTAGCGGGAGGCAATGAGCAGTTCTTC.

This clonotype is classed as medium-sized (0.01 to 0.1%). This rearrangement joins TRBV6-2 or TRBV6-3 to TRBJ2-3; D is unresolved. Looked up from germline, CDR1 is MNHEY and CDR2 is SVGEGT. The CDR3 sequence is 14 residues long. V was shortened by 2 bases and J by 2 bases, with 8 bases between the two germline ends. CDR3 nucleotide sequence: TGTGCCAGCAGTTACGGCCAGACCACAGATACGCAGTATTTT. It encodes CASSYGQTTDTQYF.

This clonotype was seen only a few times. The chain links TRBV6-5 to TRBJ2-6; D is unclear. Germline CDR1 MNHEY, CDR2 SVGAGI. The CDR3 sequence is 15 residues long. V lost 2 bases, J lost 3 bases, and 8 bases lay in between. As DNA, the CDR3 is TGTGCCAGCAGTTACGTCCGTAGTGGGGCCAACGTCCTGACTTTC. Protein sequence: CASSYVRSGANVLTF.

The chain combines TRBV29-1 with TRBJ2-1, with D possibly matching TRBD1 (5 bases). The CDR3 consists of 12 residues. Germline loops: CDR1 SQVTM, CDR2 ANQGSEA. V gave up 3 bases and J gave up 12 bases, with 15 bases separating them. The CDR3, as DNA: TGCAGCGTTGAGGGCAGGGCAAACGGGCAGTTCTTC. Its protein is CSVEGRANGQFF.

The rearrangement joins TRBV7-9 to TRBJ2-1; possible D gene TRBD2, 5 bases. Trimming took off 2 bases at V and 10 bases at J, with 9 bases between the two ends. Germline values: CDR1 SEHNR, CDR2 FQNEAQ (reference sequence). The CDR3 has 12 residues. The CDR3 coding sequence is TGTGCCAGCAGCTTAAGCAGCGGCGAGCAGTTCTTC. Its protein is CASSLSSGEQFF. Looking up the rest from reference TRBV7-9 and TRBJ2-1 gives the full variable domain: DTGVSQNPRHKITKRGQNVTFRCDPISEHNRLYWYRQTLGQGPEFLTYFQNEAQLEKSRLLSDRFSAERPKGSFSTLEIQRTEQGDSAMYLCASSLSSGEQFFGPGTRLTVL.

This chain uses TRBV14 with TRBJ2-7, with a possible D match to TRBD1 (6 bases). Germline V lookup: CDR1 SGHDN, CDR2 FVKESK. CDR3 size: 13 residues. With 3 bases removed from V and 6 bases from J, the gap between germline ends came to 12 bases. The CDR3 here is CASSQPTGVEQYF. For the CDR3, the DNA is TGTGCCAGCAGCCAGCCGACAGGAGTCGAGCAGTACTTC.

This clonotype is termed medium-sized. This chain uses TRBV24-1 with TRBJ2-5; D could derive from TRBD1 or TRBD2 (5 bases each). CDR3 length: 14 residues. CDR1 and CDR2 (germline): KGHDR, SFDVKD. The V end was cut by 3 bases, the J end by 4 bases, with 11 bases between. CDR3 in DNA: TGTGCCACCAGTGATGACAGCGGTGTAGAGACCCAGTACTTC. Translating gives CATSDDSGVETQYF.

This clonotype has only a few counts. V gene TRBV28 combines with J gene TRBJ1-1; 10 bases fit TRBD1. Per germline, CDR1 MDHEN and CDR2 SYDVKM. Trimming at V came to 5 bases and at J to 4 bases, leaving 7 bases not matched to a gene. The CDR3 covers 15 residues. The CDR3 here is CASSRQGAFVTEAFF. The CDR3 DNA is TGTGCCAGCAGTAGACAGGGGGCGTTTGTCACTGAAGCTTTCTTT.

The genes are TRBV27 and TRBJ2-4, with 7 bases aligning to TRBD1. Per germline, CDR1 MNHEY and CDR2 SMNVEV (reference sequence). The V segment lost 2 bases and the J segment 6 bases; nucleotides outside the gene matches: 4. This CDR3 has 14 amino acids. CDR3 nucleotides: TGTGCCAGCAGTTTACAAGGGACAGTAAACATTCAGTACTTC. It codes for CASSLQGTVNIQYF.

CDR3 loop: CASSTGLADYNEQFF. The CDR3 DNA is TGTGCCAGCAGCACGGGACTAGCGGACTACAATGAGCAGTTCTTC. This chain uses TRBV5-6 with TRBJ2-1; 11 bases fit TRBD2. CDR3 length: 15 residues. Germline V gene data show CDR1 as SGHDT and CDR2 as YYEEEE. V lost 4 bases and J lost 3; bases outside the gene matches: 3.

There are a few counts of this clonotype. The CDR3 protein is CASSIGQTYNEQFF. CDR3 DNA sequence: TGTGCCAGTAGTATTGGACAGACCTACAATGAGCAGTTCTTC. The chain combines TRBV19 with TRBJ2-1; D perhaps matches TRBD1 (6 bases). The CDR3 runs 14 residues. The V end was cut by 3 bases, the J end by 2 bases, with 8 bases between. From germline, CDR1 is LNHDA and CDR2 SQIVND (reference sequence).

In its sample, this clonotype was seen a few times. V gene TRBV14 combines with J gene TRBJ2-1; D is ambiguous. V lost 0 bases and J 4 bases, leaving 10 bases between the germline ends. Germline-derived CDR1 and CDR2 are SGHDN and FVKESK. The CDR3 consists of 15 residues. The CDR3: CASSQDRAEYNEQFF. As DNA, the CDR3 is TGTGCCAGCAGCCAAGATCGGGCGGAGTACAATGAGCAGTTCTTC.

Here the CDR3 DNA reads TGTGCCAGCAGTCCCGGGTCCTTAAGGGGCTATGGCTACACCTTC. It encodes CASSPGSLRGYGYTF. The rearrangement uses TRBV28 and TRBJ1-2; D perhaps matches TRBD1 (5 bases). Germline CDR1 is MDHEN and CDR2 is SYDVKM. The V and J ends lost 5 bases and 4 bases respectively, with 17 bases between them. The CDR3 length is 15 residues.

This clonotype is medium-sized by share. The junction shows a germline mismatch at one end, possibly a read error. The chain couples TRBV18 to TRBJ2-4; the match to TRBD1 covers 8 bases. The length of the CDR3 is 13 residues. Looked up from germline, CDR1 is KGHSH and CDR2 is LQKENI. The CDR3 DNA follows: TGTGCCAGCTCACCGAACAGGGGGGCAGGGATGGACTTC. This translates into CASSPNRGAGMDF. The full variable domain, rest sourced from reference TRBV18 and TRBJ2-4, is NAGVMQNPRHLVRRRGQEARLRCSPMKGHSHVYWYRQLPEEGLKFMVYLQKENIIDESGMPKERFSAEFPKEGPSILRIQQVVRGDSAAYFCASSPNRGAGMDFGAGTRLSVL.

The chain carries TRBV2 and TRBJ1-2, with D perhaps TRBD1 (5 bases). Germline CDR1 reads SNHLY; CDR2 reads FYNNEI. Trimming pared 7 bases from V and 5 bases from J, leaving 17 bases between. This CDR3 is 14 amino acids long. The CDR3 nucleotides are TGTGCCAGCAAAACCGGGACGGATCTTTATGGCTACACCTTC. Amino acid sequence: CASKTGTDLYGYTF. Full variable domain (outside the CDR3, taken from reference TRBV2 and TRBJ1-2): EPEVTQTPSHQVTQMGQEVILRCVPISNHLYFYWYRQILGQKVEFLVSFYNNEISEKSEIFDDQFSVERPDGSNFTLKIRSTKLEDSAMYFCASKTGTDLYGYTFGSGTRLTVV.

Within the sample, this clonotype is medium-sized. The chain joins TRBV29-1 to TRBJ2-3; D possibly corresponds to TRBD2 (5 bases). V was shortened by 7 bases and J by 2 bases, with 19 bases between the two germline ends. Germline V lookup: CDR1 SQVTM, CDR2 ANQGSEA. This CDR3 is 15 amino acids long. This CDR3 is CSAKIPELATDTQYF. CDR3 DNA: TGCAGCGCCAAAATTCCGGAGCTAGCCACAGATACGCAGTATTTT.